Sequencing of this T cell receptor beta chain was carried out in a study of cytomegalovirus exposure and HLA in healthy donors. In germline, CDR1 is SGDLS, CDR2 YYNGEE. With 0 bases clipped from V and 5 bases from J, the junction kept 7 bases outside the gene matches. The CDR3 extends over 16 amino acids. About this clone itself: Its specificity is unknown.

Findings and limits, study-wide: A later analysis associated 16,951 TCR beta sequences with HLA alleles at a 0.05 false discovery rate. Apparent HLA restriction characterized most CMV-associated TCR beta chains in a later analysis. An analysis done earlier found most TCR beta V segments productive about 87% or about 30% of the time. In vitro testing confirmed three CMV-associated chains as specific for CMV antigens.

Use of 60 Vbeta and 13 Jbeta primers characterized the PCR. This table comes from immunoSEQ multiplex PCR, and its TCRdb copy is limited to in-frame clones, with some not included. The sample has 100,000 to 150,000 clones, about 87% seen once; the top ten hold under 6.5%. The clonotype was recovered from a woman between 25 and 40 years old in good health and CMV-seronegative. Sequencing used PBMCs. The V gene is TRBV9, the J gene TRBJ2-3; TRBD1 matches at 9 bases. The CDR3 sequence: CASSVGTGGFVDTQYF. The CDR3 DNA is TGTGCCAGCAGCGTAGGTACAGGGGGCTTCGTAGATACGCAGTATTTT.